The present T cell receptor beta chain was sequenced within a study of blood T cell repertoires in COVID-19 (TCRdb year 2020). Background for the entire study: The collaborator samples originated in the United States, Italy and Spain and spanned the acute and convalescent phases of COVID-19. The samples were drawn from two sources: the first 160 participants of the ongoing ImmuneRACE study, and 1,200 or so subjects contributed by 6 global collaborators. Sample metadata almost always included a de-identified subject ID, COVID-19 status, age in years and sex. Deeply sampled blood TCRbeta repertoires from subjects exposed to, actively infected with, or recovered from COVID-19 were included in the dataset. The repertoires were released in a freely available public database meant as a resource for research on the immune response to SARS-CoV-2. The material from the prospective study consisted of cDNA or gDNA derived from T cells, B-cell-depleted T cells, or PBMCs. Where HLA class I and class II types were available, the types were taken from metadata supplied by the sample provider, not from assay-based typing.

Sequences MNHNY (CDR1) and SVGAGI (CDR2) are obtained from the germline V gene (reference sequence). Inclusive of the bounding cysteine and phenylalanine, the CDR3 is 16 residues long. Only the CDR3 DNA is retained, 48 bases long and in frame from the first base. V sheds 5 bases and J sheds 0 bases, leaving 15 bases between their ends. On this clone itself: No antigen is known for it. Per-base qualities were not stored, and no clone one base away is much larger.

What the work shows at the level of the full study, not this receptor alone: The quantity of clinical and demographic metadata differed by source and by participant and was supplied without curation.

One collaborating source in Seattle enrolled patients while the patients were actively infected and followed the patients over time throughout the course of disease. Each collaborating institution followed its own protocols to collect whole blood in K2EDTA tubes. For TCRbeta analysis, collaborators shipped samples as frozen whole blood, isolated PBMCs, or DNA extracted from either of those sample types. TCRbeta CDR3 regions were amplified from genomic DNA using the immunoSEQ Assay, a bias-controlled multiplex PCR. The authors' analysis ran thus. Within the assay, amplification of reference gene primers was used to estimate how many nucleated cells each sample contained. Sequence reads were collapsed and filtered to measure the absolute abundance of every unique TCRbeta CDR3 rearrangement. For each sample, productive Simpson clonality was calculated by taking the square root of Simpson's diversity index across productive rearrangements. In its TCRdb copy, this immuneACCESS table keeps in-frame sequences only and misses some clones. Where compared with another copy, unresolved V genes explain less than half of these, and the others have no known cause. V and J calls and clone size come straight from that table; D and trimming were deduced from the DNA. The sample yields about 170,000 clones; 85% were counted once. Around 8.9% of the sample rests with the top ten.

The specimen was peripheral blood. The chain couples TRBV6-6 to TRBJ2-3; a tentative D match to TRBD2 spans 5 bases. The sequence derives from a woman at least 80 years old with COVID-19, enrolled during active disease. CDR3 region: CASSRTSAFSTDTQYF. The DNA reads TGTGCCAGCAGTAGAACTAGTGCCTTTAGCACAGATACGCAGTATTTT.